This TCR beta chain was captured by sequencing in a study of cytomegalovirus exposure and HLA in healthy donors. On the study more broadly: The approximately 120 validation repertoires used the same platform as the roughly 670 first-cohort repertoires (as reported by a later analysis). Broader study findings: Diagnosis of cytomegalovirus status made by the classifier reportedly showed high specificity and sensitivity. According to the study, some 160 TCR beta chains were cytomegalovirus-associated.

Data came from immunoSEQ multiplex PCR; TCRdb stores just in-frame clones and leaves some out. The profile shows some 180,000 clones, about 81% of them singletons. V lost 5 bases, J lost 15 bases, and 14 bases lay in between. CDR3 length: 11 residues. Germline values: CDR1 MNHEY, CDR2 SVGAGI. This clone appeared a single time. Its antigen is undetermined. The chain employs TRBV6-5 and TRBJ2-1, with D possibly being TRBD2 (6 bases). The sequenced sample was PBMCs. This TCR was sampled from a woman aged 25 to 45 in good health and CMV-seronegative. The CDR3 loop reads CASSSSGVPFF. The DNA for the CDR3 is TGTGCCAGCAGTAGTTCGGGGGTTCCGTTCTTC.